One TCR beta chain is described in this entry. This entry is derived from a study of T cells in localized non-small cell lung cancer. Here immunoSEQ multiplex PCR was the method, and the copy in TCRdb shows in-frame clones only, minus some. This sample has about 43,000 clones; 91% occur once, and the top ten carry approximately 10%. The CDR3 spans 15 residues. The junction had 2 bases not matched to a gene; V was cut back by 0 bases and J by 2 bases. Germline V CDR1 and CDR2: SGHTA, FQGNSA. The sequenced sample was PBMCs, obtained before any cancer treatment. The origin of this receptor is a woman aged 35 to 69 with stage II lung adenocarcinoma. The genes are TRBV7-2 and TRBJ2-5; 8 positions agree with TRBD2. The chain's CDR3 is CASSLARGEQETQYF. The CDR3 DNA sequence: TGTGCCAGCAGCTTAGCGCGGGGGGAGCAAGAGACCCAGTACTTC.